This entry lists 11 T cell receptor beta chains sequenced from one sample in a study of blood T cells in healthy people across ages. Sample-barcoded 5' priming and a J-beta primer mix drove a second PCR of about 6 to 12 cycles. TCRdb reprocessed the 5' RACE reads with MiXCR, giving one entry per CDR3 protein. Among around 870,000 distinct CDR3 sequences listed, 25% to 35% were seen once. Sequencing was done on a sample of blood. The receptors come from a woman of 80 years or more in good health.

At least ten counts were recorded for this clonotype. V usage is TRBV11-2 and J usage is TRBJ1-2, with a possible D match to TRBD1 (6 bases). V was clipped by 2 bases and J by 7 bases, with 17 bases between them. Germline V gene data show CDR1 as SGHAT and CDR2 as FQNNGV. The CDR3 sequence is 15 residues long. The CDR3 sequence is CASSLHTTGAVGYTF. In DNA, the CDR3 is TGTGCCAGCAGCTTACATACTACGGGGGCGGTTGGCTACACCTTC.

The V gene is TRBV12-3 or TRBV12-4, the J gene TRBJ2-7; D is undetermined. There are 12 residues in the CDR3. V was clipped by 3 bases and J by 4 bases, with 7 bases between them. The CDR3 reads CASSFRFYEQYF. As DNA, the CDR3 is TGTGCCAGCAGTTTTCGGTTTTACGAGCAGTACTTC.

The rearrangement links TRBV20-1 to TRBJ2-1; a weak D match, TRBD2 (5 bases). This CDR3 region has 14 residues. Germline CDR1 and CDR2: DFQATT and SNEGSKA (reference sequence). Trimming removed 7 bases from V and 10 bases from J, with 23 bases in between. DNA for the CDR3: TGCAGTGTCCAAACCAGCAGCGGAGGTTACGAGCAGTTCTTC. Residues: CSVQTSSGGYEQFF.

In its sample, this clonotype was seen many times. The chain joins TRBV7-2 to TRBJ2-5; 7 bases align to TRBD1. J gave up 2 bases and V 8 bases, and 8 bases lay outside the gene matches. This CDR3 has 14 amino acids. Germline lookup yields CDR1 SGHTA and CDR2 FQGNSA. CDR3 loop: CASGPDRYQETQYF. CDR3 bases: TGTGCCAGCGGTCCGGACAGGTATCAAGAGACCCAGTACTTC.

As to this clonotype: This likely comes from a read error, as the CDR3 has no conserved phenylalanine or tryptophan at its end. The chain carries TRBV3-1 and TRBJ2-7; 9 positions match TRBD1. The DNA end is a closer match to TRBJ2-5, so the J assignment may be wrong. Germline V lookup: CDR1 LGHDT, CDR2 YNNKEL (reference sequence). This CDR3 contains 15 residues. DNA of the CDR3: TGTGCCAGCAGCCTCCCCGGGACAGGGATGGAGACCCAGTACTGC. It yields the protein CASSLPGTGMETQYC.

Many counts were recorded for this clonotype. This sequence joins TRBV12-3 or TRBV12-4 and TRBJ1-6; tentative D call: TRBD1 (5 bases). Trimming pared 5 bases from V and 10 bases from J, leaving 15 bases between. CDR3 size: 14 residues. CDR3: CASSPGGDVSPLHF. CDR3 DNA: TGTGCCAGCAGTCCGGGAGGGGACGTCTCACCCCTCCACTTT.

J is TRBJ1-1 and V is TRBV30, with 7 bases that match TRBD1. After removal of 1 base from V and 5 bases from J, the junction contained 4 bases not matched to a gene. The CDR3 spans 13 residues. Germline V gene data show CDR1 as GTSNPN and CDR2 as SVGIG (reference sequence). This chain's CDR3 is CAWSGRGRTEAFF. CDR3 DNA sequence: TGTGCCTGGAGTGGAAGGGGGCGGACTGAAGCTTTCTTT.

V is TRBV2 and J is TRBJ1-5, with a possible D match to TRBD1 (5 bases). Trimming left V 7 bases short and J 6 bases short, with 16 bases between. Germline assignment: CDR1 SNHLY and CDR2 FYNNEI. The CDR3 length is 14 residues. The DNA of the CDR3 is TGTGCCAGCACCCTCTTGTCGGGGGTTCAGCCCCAGCATTTT. Protein product: CASTLLSGVQPQHF.

V is TRBV19 and J is TRBJ1-2; perhaps TRBD1 as D (5 bases). Germline V lookup: CDR1 LNHDA, CDR2 SQIVND (reference sequence). There are 14 residues in the CDR3. V lost 4 bases and J lost 4, with 13 bases in between. Written as DNA, the CDR3 is TGTGCCAGTAGTAGGGCAGGGCAGGGCTATGGCTACACCTTC. Protein sequence: CASSRAGQGYGYTF.

This clonotype was picked up many times. The chain carries TRBV24-1 and TRBJ2-5, with 9 nucleotides matching TRBD1. V lost 7 bases, J lost 5 bases, and 10 bases stayed unmatched. Germline V gives CDR1 KGHDR, CDR2 SFDVKD. The CDR3 runs to 15 residues. In DNA form, the CDR3 reads TGTGCCACCAGCGAGGACAGGGGAAACGTTGAGACCCAGTACTTC. Protein: CATSEDRGNVETQYF.

Ten or more counts support this clonotype. V usage is TRBV7-9 and J usage is TRBJ2-7; D remains unclear. V was pared by 4 bases and J by 9 bases, with 16 bases between. Germline CDR1 is SEHNR and CDR2 is FQNEAQ (reference sequence). This CDR3 has 13 amino acids. CDR3 protein: CASSSRILLGQYF. The CDR3 DNA is TGTGCCAGCAGCTCCAGGATCCTACTCGGGCAGTACTTC.